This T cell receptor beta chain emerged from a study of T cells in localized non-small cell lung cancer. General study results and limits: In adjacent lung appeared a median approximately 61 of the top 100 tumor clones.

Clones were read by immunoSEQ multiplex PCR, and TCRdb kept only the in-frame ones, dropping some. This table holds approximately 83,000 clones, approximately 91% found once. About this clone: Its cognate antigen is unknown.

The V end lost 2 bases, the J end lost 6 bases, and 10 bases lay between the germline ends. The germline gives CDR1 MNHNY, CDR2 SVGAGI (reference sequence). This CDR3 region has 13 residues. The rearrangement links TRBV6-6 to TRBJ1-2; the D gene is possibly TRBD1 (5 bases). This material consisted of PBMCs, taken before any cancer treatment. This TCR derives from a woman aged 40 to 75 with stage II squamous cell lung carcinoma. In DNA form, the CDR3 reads TGTGCCAGCAGTTACGGGCAGGGTCATGGCTACACCTTC. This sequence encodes CASSYGQGHGYTF.